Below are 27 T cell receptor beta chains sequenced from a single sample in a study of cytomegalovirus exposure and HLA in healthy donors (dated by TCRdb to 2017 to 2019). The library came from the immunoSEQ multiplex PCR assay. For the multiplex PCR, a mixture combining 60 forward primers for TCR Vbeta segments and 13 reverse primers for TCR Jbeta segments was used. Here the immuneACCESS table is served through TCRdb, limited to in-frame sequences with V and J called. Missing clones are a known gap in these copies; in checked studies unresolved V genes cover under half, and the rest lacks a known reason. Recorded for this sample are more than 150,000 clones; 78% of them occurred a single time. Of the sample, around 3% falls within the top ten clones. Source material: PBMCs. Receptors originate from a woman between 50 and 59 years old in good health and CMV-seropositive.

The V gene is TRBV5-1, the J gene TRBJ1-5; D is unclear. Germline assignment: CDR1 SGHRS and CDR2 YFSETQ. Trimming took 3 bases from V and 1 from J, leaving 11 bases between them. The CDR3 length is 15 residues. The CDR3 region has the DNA TGCGCCAGCAGCTCCTCAGTAAGAAGCAATCAGCCCCAGCATTTT. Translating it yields CASSSSVRSNQPQHF. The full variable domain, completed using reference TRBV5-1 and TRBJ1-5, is KAGVTQTPRYLIKTRGQQVTLSCSPISGHRSVSWYQQTPGQGLQFLFEYFSETQRNKGNFPGRFSGRQFSNSRSEMNVSTLELGDSALYLCASSSSVRSNQPQHFGDGTRLSIL.

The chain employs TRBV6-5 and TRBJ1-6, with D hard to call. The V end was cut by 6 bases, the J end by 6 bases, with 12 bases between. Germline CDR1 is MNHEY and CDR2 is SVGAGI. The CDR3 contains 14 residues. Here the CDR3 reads CASRPDGSNSPLHF. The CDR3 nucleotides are TGTGCCAGCAGGCCGGACGGGAGTAATTCACCCCTCCACTTT.

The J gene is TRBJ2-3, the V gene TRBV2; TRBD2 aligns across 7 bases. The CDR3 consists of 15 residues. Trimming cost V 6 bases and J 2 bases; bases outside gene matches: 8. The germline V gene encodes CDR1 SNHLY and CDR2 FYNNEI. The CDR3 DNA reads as TGTGCCAGCAGGCCACCCCGGGAGGTCACAGATACGCAGTATTTT. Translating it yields CASRPPREVTDTQYF.

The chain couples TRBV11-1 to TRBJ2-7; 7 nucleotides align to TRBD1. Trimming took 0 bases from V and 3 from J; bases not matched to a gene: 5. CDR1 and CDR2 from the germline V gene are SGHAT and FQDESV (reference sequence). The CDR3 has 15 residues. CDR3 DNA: TGTGCCAGCAGCTTAGCCGGGGACAGAGGCTACGAGCAGTACTTC. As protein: CASSLAGDRGYEQYF.

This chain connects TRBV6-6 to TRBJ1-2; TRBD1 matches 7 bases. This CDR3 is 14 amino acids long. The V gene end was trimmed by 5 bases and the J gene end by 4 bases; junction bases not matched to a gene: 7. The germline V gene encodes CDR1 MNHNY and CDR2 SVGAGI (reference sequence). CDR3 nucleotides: TGTGCCAGCAGTCTAGAGACAGGGACCTATGGCTACACCTTC. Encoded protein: CASSLETGTYGYTF.

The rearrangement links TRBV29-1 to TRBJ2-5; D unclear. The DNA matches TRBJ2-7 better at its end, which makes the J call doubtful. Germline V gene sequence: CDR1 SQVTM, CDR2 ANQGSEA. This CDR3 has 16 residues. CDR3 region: CSSLRLGWWNPYEQYF. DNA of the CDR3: TGCAGCTCCTTGAGGTTGGGTTGGTGGAACCCATACGAGCAGTACTTC.

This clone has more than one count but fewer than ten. DNA for the CDR3: TGTGCCAGTAGGGGGACAGGGGCAGAAAAACTGTTTTTT. Translated: CASRGTGAEKLFF. This chain joins TRBV19 and TRBJ1-4; 10 positions match TRBD1. The CDR3 covers 13 residues. CDR1 and CDR2 (germline): LNHDA, SQIVND (reference sequence). The V segment lost 6 bases and the J segment 8 bases; nucleotides outside the gene matches: 3. Variable domain in full (rest from reference TRBV19 and TRBJ1-4): DGGITQSPKYLFRKEGQNVTLSCEQNLNHDAMYWYRQDPGQGLRLIYYSQIVNDFQKGDIAEGYSVSREKKESFPLTVTSAQKNPTAFYLCASRGTGAEKLFFGSGTQLSVL.

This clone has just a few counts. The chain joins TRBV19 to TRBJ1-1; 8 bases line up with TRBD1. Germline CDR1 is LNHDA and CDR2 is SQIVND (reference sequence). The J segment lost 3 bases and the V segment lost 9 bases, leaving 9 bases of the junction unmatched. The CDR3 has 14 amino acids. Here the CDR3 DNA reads TGTGCCAGCCAAGAGGACAGGGAATACACTGAAGCTTTCTTT. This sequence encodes CASQEDREYTEAFF.

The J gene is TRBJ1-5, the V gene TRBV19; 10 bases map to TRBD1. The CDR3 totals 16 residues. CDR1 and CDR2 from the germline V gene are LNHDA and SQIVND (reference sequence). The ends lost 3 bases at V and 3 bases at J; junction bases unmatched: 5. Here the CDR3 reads CASSMGTGANNQPQHF. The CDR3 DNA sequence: TGTGCCAGTAGTATGGGGACAGGGGCTAACAATCAGCCCCAGCATTTT. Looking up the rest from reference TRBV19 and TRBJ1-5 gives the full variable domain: DGGITQSPKYLFRKEGQNVTLSCEQNLNHDAMYWYRQDPGQGLRLIYYSQIVNDFQKGDIAEGYSVSREKKESFPLTVTSAQKNPTAFYLCASSMGTGANNQPQHFGDGTRLSIL.

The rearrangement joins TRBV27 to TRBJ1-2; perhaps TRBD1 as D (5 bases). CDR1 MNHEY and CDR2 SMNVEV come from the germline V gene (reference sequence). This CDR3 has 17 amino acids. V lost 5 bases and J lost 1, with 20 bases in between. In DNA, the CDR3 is TGTGCCAGCAGTCCGATCTCTCTGGACACGGATAACTATGGCTACACCTTC. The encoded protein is CASSPISLDTDNYGYTF.

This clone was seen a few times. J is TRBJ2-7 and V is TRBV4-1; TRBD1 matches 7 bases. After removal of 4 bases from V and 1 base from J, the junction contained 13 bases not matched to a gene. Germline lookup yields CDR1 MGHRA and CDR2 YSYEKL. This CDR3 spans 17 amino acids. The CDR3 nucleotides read TGCGCCAGCAGCCTTACTGCTGACAGGGTGGATTCCTACGAGCAGTACTTC. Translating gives CASSLTADRVDSYEQYF.

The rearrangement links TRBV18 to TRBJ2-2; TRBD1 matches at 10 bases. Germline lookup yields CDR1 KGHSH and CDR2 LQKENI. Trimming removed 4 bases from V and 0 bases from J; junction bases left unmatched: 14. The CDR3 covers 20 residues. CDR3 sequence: CASSLTRDRGLGSNTGELFF. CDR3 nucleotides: TGTGCCAGCTCACTTACCCGGGACAGGGGATTGGGCTCGAACACCGGGGAGCTGTTTTTT.

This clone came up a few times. The CDR3 reads CASSLALGGRNTEAFF. DNA for the CDR3: TGCGCCAGCAGCCTGGCCCTGGGGGGTAGGAACACTGAAGCTTTCTTT. This chain uses TRBV5-1 with TRBJ1-1, with D possibly TRBD1 on 5 matching bases. CDR3 length: 16 amino acids. CDR1 SGHRS and CDR2 YFSETQ come from the germline V gene. V dropped 4 bases and J dropped 1 base, with 17 bases sitting between them.

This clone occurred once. CDR3 bases: TGTGCCAGCAATCTATTAGGGACAGGGGTTAACACTGAAGCTTTCTTT. Translated: CASNLLGTGVNTEAFF. The genes are TRBV7-8 and TRBJ1-1, with 10 nucleotides matching TRBD1. From germline, CDR1 is SGHVS and CDR2 FQNEAQ. Trimming at V came to 7 bases and at J to 2 bases, leaving 10 bases not matched to a gene. CDR3 size: 16 residues.

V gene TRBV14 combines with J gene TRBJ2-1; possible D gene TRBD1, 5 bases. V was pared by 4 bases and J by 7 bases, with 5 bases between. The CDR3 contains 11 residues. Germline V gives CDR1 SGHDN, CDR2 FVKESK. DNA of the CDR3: TGTGCCAGCAGCCGGACAAATGAGCAGTTCTTC. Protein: CASSRTNEQFF.

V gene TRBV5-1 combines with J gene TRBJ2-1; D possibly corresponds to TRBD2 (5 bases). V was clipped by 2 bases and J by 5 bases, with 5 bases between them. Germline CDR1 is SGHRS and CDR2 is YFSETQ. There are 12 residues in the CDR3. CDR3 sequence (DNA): TGCGCCAGCAGCTTCGGGGACAATGAGCAGTTCTTC. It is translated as CASSFGDNEQFF.

The CDR3 bases are TGCAGCGTTGAGCGGTGGAGGTCGGATGGCTACACCTTC. Residues: CSVERWRSDGYTF. The genes are TRBV29-1 and TRBJ1-2, with D hard to call. The ends were cut back, 3 bases at V and 6 bases at J, with 14 bases in the middle. CDR3 length: 13 amino acids. Germline-derived CDR1 and CDR2 are SQVTM and ANQGSEA.

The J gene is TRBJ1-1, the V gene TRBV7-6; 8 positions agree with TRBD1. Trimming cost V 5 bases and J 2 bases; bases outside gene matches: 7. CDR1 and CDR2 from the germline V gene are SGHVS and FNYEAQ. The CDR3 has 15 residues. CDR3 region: CASSARQGRNTEAFF. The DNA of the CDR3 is TGTGCCAGCAGCGCCCGACAGGGGCGAAACACTGAAGCTTTCTTT.

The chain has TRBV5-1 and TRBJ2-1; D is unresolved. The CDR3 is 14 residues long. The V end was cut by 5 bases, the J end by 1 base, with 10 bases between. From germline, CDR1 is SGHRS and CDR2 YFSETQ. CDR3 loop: CASSDLSSYNEQFF. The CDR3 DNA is TGCGCCAGCAGTGACTTATCGTCCTACAATGAGCAGTTCTTC.

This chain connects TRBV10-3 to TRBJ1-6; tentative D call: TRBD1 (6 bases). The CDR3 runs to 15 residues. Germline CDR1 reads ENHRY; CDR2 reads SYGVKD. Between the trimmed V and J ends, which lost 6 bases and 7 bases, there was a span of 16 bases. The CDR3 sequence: CAIRGNRAANSPLHF. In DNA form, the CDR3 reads TGTGCCATCAGGGGAAACAGGGCCGCAAATTCACCCCTCCACTTT.

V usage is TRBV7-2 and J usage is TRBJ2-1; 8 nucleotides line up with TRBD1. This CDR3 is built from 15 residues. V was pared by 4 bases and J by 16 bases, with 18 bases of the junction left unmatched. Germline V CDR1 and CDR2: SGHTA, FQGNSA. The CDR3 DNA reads TGTGCCAGCAGCTCAAGGGACAGGAGCCAGGGGATACTCTTCTTC. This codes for CASSSRDRSQGILFF.

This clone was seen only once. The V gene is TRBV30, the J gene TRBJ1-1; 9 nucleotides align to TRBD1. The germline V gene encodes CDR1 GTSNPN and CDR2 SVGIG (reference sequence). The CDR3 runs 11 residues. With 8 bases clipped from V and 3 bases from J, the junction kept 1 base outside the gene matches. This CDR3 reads CAGDRDTEAFF. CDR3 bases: TGTGCCGGGGACAGGGACACTGAAGCTTTCTTT.

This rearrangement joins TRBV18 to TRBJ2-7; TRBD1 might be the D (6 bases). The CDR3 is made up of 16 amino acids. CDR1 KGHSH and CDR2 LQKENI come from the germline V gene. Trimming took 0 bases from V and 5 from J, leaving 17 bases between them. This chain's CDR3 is CASSPPVQGVLNEQYF. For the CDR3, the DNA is TGTGCCAGCTCACCACCGGTACAGGGAGTTCTCAACGAGCAGTACTTC.

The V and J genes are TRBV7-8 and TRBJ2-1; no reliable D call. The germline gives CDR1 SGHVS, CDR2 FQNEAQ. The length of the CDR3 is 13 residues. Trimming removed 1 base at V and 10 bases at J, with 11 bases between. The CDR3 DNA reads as TGTGCCAGCAGCTTAGGCGACACAAGGGAGCAGTTCTTC. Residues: CASSLGDTREQFF.

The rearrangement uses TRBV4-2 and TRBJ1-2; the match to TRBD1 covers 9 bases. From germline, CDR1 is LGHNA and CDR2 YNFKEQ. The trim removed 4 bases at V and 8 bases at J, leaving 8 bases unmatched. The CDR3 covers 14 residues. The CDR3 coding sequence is TGTGCCAGCAGCCCATACAGGGGGCAGACGGGCTACACCTTC. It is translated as CASSPYRGQTGYTF.

Here the CDR3 reads CASSLGGASYNSPLHF. DNA of the CDR3: TGTGCCAGCAGCTTAGGCGGAGCCTCCTATAATTCACCCCTCCACTTT. This sequence joins TRBV11-3 and TRBJ1-6, with D unresolved. V dropped 1 base and J dropped 0 bases, with 7 bases sitting between them. Looked up from germline, CDR1 is SGHNT and CDR2 is YENEEA. The CDR3 has 16 amino acids.

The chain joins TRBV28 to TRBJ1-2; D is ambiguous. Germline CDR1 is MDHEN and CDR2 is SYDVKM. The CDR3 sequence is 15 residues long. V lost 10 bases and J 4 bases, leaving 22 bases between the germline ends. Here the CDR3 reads CAIQTGVQVGYGYTF. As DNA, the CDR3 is TGTGCCATACAGACCGGGGTTCAAGTAGGCTATGGCTACACCTTC.